The subject of this entry is one TCR beta chain. What it recognizes is unknown. The CDR3 is 15 amino acids. V was clipped by 5 bases and J by 1 base; unmatched bases: 3. Germline V gives CDR1 SEHNR, CDR2 FQNEAQ (reference sequence). The source of the sample is a study of chemoradiotherapy in HPV16-positive cancers. Whole-study context: Candidate HPV-specific clones and shared TCR motifs came from two HPV16-positive patients.

Study findings and constraints: Better recurrence-free survival went with HPV-responsive T-cell expansion in HPV16-positive patients. Candidate HPV-specific clones and E7-related TCR motifs grew in tumor during treatment.

Some clones are missing from TCRdb's copy, which holds only in-frame ones; the method was immunoSEQ multiplex PCR. The sample yields 20,000 to 30,000 clones, less than 95% seen once. The J gene is TRBJ2-4, the V gene TRBV7-9, with 9 bases identical to TRBD1. This sequence was found in a human donor with HPV-associated anogenital cancer. This specimen was taken from a patient who underwent chemoradiotherapy. Written as DNA, the CDR3 is TGTGCCAGCAGCCAGACAGGGGGTGCCAAAAACATTCAGTACTTC. Residues: CASSQTGGAKNIQYF. Full variable domain (outside the CDR3, taken from reference TRBV7-9 and TRBJ2-4): DTGVSQNPRHKITKRGQNVTFRCDPISEHNRLYWYRQTLGQGPEFLTYFQNEAQLEKSRLLSDRFSAERPKGSFSTLEIQRTEQGDSAMYLCASSQTGGAKNIQYFGAGTRLSVL.